This section outlines one TCR beta chain sequence together with its context. Antigen specificity is unknown. This specimen comes from a study of CD8+ T cells in alopecia areata. Across the study: Patients received oral tofacitinib, 5 to 10 mg twice daily, for moderate-to-severe alopecia areata.

Trimming took 6 bases from V and 5 from J, leaving 8 bases between them. The CDR3 runs 12 residues. Germline V gene lookup returns CDR1 MNHNS and CDR2 SASEGT. General observations from the study: Higher clonality was seen in lesional scalp than in normal scalp, especially in alopecia totalis/universalis.

TCR sequencing used cDNA made by reverse transcription of extracted RNA. Measured with immunoSEQ multiplex PCR; TCRdb has only the in-frame clones, and not every one. Of 150,000 or so clones in the sample, 47% were seen once. This chain connects TRBV6-1 to TRBJ2-1; D call uncertain. This sequence originates from a human donor with alopecia areata. Sample: CD4+ T cells sorted from blood. The CDR3 loop reads CASRPQNNEQFF. In DNA, the CDR3 is TGTGCCAGCAGGCCCCAGAACAATGAGCAGTTCTTC.